The 20 T cell receptor beta chains in this list originate from one sample, sequenced in a study of immune cell composition in non-small cell lung cancer. Measured with immunoSEQ multiplex PCR; TCRdb has only the in-frame clones, and not every one. The table includes about 4,000 clones, over 65% detected once. The material sequenced was lung tumor tissue. Receptors were obtained from a human donor with non-small cell lung cancer.

This clone was seen a few times. This rearrangement joins TRBV19 to TRBJ2-1; a weak D match, TRBD2 (5 bases). The germline CDR1 and CDR2 sequences are LNHDA and SQIVND (reference sequence). With 10 bases removed from V and 9 bases from J, the gap between germline ends came to 22 bases. This CDR3 is built from 14 residues. For the CDR3, the DNA is TGTGCCACGGGTCACGGGGTAACGACCTTTGAGCAGTTCTTC. The encoded protein is CATGHGVTTFEQFF.

The rearrangement links TRBV6-1 to TRBJ2-2; D not resolved. V gave up 3 bases and J gave up 2 bases, with 13 bases separating them. The CDR3 spans 16 residues. Germline CDR1 and CDR2: MNHNS and SASEGT. Here the CDR3 reads CASSDQASSNTGELFF. Written as DNA, the CDR3 is TGTGCCAGCAGTGACCAGGCGTCTAGTAACACCGGGGAGCTGTTTTTT.

This sequence joins TRBV27 and TRBJ2-7, with TRBD1 as a possible D gene (6 bases). V was cut by 8 bases and J by 1 base, with 15 bases left in between. Germline values: CDR1 MNHEY, CDR2 SMNVEV (reference sequence). CDR3 size: 14 residues. In DNA, the CDR3 is TGTGCCAGCTCCCGGGGCAGGGGTTCCTACGAGCAGTACTTC. Its translation: CASSRGRGSYEQYF.

The genes are TRBV18 and TRBJ2-5; D unresolved. Trimming took 5 bases from V and 2 from J, leaving 3 bases between them. The CDR3 has 11 amino acids. Germline values: CDR1 KGHSH, CDR2 LQKENI. In DNA, the CDR3 is TGTGCCAGCTCAGAGCAAGAGACCCAGTACTTC. Protein product: CASSEQETQYF.

The J gene is TRBJ1-1, the V gene TRBV7-3; weak D call: TRBD1 (6 bases). V was trimmed by 0 bases and J by 7 bases, leaving 15 bases between them. CDR1 is SGHTA and CDR2 is FQGTGA in the germline V gene. This CDR3 has 15 residues. In DNA, the CDR3 is TGTGCCAGCAGCTTAACTGGGGGCGCGGGGATTGAAGCTTTCTTT. Translation: CASSLTGGAGIEAFF. The full variable domain, rest sourced from reference TRBV7-3 and TRBJ1-1, is GAGVSQTPSNKVTEKGKYVELRCDPISGHTALYWYRQSLGQGPEFLIYFQGTGAADDSGLPNDRFFAVRPEGSVSTLKIQRTERGDSAVYLCASSLTGGAGIEAFFGQGTRLTVV.

This rearrangement joins TRBV5-5 to TRBJ2-3, with a weak D call TRBD2 (5 bases). This CDR3 region has 16 residues. The V gene's germline CDR1 is SGHKS and CDR2 YYEKEE (reference sequence). The germline V and J ends were trimmed by 4 bases and 5 bases, with 20 bases remaining between them. This chain's CDR3 is CASSPVLGWAGDTQYF. CDR3 coding DNA: TGTGCCAGCAGCCCAGTTTTGGGGTGGGCGGGAGATACGCAGTATTTT.

V and J are TRBV13 and TRBJ2-5; D remains unclear. From germline, CDR1 is PRHDT and CDR2 FYEKMQ (reference sequence). V lost 4 bases and J 5 bases, leaving 8 bases between the germline ends. CDR3 length: 12 residues. The CDR3 coding sequence is TGTGCCAGCAGCTCACCATTGGAGACCCAGTACTTC. Its translation is CASSSPLETQYF.

This chain uses TRBV28 with TRBJ2-3; D is undetermined. V was shortened by 6 bases and J by 2 bases, with 9 bases between the two germline ends. Looked up from germline, CDR1 is MDHEN and CDR2 is SYDVKM. The CDR3 runs to 13 residues. The CDR3 spells CASSRQATDTQYF. CDR3 bases: TGTGCCAGCAGCCGACAAGCCACAGATACGCAGTATTTT.

The table lists this clone with a few counts. The rearrangement uses TRBV27 and TRBJ1-2, with D possibly TRBD1 on 6 matching bases. The CDR3 extends over 16 amino acids. Per germline, CDR1 MNHEY and CDR2 SMNVEV (reference sequence). V was pared by 5 bases and J by 0 bases, with 16 bases between. CDR3 nucleotides: TGTGCCAGCAGTACAGGGATTTCTCGGACTAACTATGGCTACACCTTC. It translates to CASSTGISRTNYGYTF.

The CDR3 region has the DNA TGTGCCAGCAGCACCAGGGTGTATGGCTACACCTTC. As protein: CASSTRVYGYTF. J is TRBJ1-2 and V is TRBV7-9; tentatively, D is TRBD1 (5 bases). Trimming took off 5 bases at V and 5 bases at J, with 9 bases between the two ends. Germline V lookup: CDR1 SEHNR, CDR2 FQNEAQ (reference sequence). This CDR3 comprises 12 residues.

The chain couples TRBV18 to TRBJ1-6; no clear D gene. Germline lookup yields CDR1 KGHSH and CDR2 LQKENI. V lost 5 bases and J 0 bases, leaving 5 bases between the germline ends. The CDR3 has 14 amino acids. CDR3 loop: CASSSSSYNSPLHF. In nucleotides, the CDR3 is TGTGCCAGCTCATCGAGCTCCTATAATTCACCCCTCCACTTT.

The chain's CDR3 is CASSTDSSNQPQHF. As DNA, the CDR3 is TGTGCCAGCAGCACCGACAGTAGCAATCAGCCCCAGCATTTT. The rearrangement joins TRBV7-2 to TRBJ1-5, with D possibly being TRBD1 (5 bases). V lost 5 bases, J lost 0 bases, and 8 bases lay in between. This CDR3 is built from 14 residues. CDR1 and CDR2 (germline): SGHTA, FQGNSA.

The J gene is TRBJ2-7, the V gene TRBV11-2; either TRBD1 or TRBD2 may supply D (5 bases each). This CDR3 contains 16 residues. V lost 2 bases, J lost 0 bases, and 14 bases lay in between. Germline V CDR1 and CDR2: SGHAT, FQNNGV. The CDR3 coding sequence is TGTGCCAGCAGCTTACCCCCGGGGCATCCCTCCTACGAGCAGTACTTC. Translating it yields CASSLPPGHPSYEQYF.

This clone has more than one count but fewer than ten. CDR3 amino acids: CASSFGYGETQYF. The DNA for the CDR3 is TGTGCCAGCAGCTTTGGATACGGGGAGACCCAGTACTTC. The V gene is TRBV7-3, the J gene TRBJ2-5; no definite D call. The germline V and J ends were trimmed by 3 bases and 5 bases, with 10 bases remaining between them. The germline CDR1 and CDR2 sequences are SGHTA and FQGTGA. This CDR3 has 13 amino acids. Together with reference TRBV7-3 and TRBJ2-5, the CDR3 gives the full variable domain: GAGVSQTPSNKVTEKGKYVELRCDPISGHTALYWYRQSLGQGPEFLIYFQGTGAADDSGLPNDRFFAVRPEGSVSTLKIQRTERGDSAVYLCASSFGYGETQYFGPGTRLLVL.

The chain recombines TRBV27 with TRBJ2-7; D is ambiguous. There are 13 residues in the CDR3. The ends were cut back, 3 bases at V and 6 bases at J, with 12 bases in the middle. CDR1 and CDR2 (germline): MNHEY, SMNVEV (reference sequence). CDR3 region: CASSFTISGEQYF. The DNA of the CDR3 is TGTGCCAGCAGTTTTACAATCTCGGGCGAGCAGTACTTC.

This clone was seen a few times. J is TRBJ2-5 and V is TRBV19; D perhaps matches TRBD1 (6 bases). Germline values: CDR1 LNHDA, CDR2 SQIVND (reference sequence). Trimming stripped 6 bases from V and 2 bases from J, with 13 bases between. The CDR3 contains 14 residues. CDR3 region: CASSPRQVQETQYF. CDR3 DNA: TGTGCCAGTAGCCCCCGACAGGTACAAGAGACCCAGTACTTC.

This clone was detected once. The V call is TRBV10-1, the J call TRBJ2-7; the D is unclear. V was clipped by 4 bases and J by 5 bases, with 6 bases between them. Germline-derived CDR1 and CDR2 are WNHNN and SYGVQD (reference sequence). The CDR3 loop spans 11 amino acids. The CDR3 sequence is CASSVRDEQYF. The DNA for the CDR3 is TGCGCCAGCAGTGTACGGGACGAGCAGTACTTC.

The rearrangement uses TRBV20-1 and TRBJ2-4; 12 bases are shared with TRBD2. The CDR3 length is 11 residues. The V gene's germline CDR1 is DFQATT and CDR2 SNEGSKA (reference sequence). Trimming removed 1 base from V and 16 bases from J; junction bases left unmatched: 2. The CDR3 spells CSARGLAGVYF. In DNA form, the CDR3 reads TGCAGTGCTAGAGGACTAGCGGGGGTATACTTC.

The rearrangement links TRBV30 to TRBJ1-5; D is undetermined. The CDR3 is made up of 14 amino acids. Deletions cut 2 bases from V and 4 bases from J, with 12 bases between. Per the germline V gene, CDR1 is GTSNPN and CDR2 is SVGIG (reference sequence). DNA for the CDR3: TGTGCCTGGAGTCTAGGCAGTATGAATCAGCCCCAGCATTTT. Residues: CAWSLGSMNQPQHF. Combining the CDR3 with reference TRBV30 and TRBJ1-5 gives the whole variable domain SQTIHQWPATLVQPVGSPLSLECTVEGTSNPNLYWYRQAAGRGLQLLFYSVGIGQISSEVPQNLSASRPQDRQFILSSKKLLLSDSGFYLCAWSLGSMNQPQHFGDGTRLSIL.

The chain has TRBV15 and TRBJ2-3, with TRBD2 identical over 10 bases. This CDR3 has 22 amino acids. Trimming cost V 0 bases and J 0 bases; bases outside gene matches: 18. In germline, CDR1 is LNHNV, CDR2 YYDKDF (reference sequence). The CDR3 protein is CATSRDLGKAGGALLSTDTQYF. CDR3 in DNA: TGTGCCACCAGCAGAGATTTGGGAAAAGCGGGGGGGGCCCTCCTCAGCACAGATACGCAGTATTTT.